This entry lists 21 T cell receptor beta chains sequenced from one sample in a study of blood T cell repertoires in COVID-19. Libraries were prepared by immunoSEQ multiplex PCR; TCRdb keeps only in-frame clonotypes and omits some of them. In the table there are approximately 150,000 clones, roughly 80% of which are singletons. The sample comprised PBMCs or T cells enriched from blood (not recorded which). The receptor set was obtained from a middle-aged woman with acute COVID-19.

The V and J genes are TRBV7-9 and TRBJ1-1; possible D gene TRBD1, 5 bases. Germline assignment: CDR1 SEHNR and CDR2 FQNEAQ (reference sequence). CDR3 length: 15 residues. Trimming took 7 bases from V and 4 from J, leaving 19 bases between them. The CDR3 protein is CASTGGAVRSTEAFF. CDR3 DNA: TGTGCCAGCACCGGTGGGGCGGTAAGGAGCACTGAAGCTTTCTTT.

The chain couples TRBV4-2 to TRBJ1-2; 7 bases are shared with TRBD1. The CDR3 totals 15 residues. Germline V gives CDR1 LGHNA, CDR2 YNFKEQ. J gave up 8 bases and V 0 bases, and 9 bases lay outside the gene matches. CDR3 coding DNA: TGTGCCAGCAGCCAAGATCGCCGGGACAGTAACGGCTACACCTTC. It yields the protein CASSQDRRDSNGYTF.

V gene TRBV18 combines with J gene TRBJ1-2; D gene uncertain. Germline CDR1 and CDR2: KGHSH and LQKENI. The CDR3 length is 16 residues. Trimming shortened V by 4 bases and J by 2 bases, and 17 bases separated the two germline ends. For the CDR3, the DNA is TGTGCCAGCTCACAAACCAGCCCGACTCCAAACTATGGCTACACCTTC. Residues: CASSQTSPTPNYGYTF.

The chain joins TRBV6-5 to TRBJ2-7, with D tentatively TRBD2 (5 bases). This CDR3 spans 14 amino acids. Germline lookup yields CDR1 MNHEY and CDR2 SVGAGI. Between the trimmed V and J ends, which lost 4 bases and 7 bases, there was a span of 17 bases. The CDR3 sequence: CASSLDSGTLEQYF. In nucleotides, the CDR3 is TGTGCCAGCAGTTTAGACTCGGGAACCCTAGAGCAGTACTTC.

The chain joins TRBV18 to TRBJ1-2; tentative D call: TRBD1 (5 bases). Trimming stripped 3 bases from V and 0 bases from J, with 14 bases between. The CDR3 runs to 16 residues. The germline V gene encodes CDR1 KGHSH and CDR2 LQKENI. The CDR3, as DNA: TGTGCCAGCTCACCCCGCCGGGAGGGGCCTAACTATGGCTACACCTTC. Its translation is CASSPRREGPNYGYTF.

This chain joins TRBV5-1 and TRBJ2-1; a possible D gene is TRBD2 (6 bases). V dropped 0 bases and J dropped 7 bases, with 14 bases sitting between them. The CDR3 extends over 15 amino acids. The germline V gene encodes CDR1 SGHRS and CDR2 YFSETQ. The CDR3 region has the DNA TGCGCCAGCAGCTTGGCCTCCTGGGGGGTAAATGAGCAGTTCTTC. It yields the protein CASSLASWGVNEQFF.

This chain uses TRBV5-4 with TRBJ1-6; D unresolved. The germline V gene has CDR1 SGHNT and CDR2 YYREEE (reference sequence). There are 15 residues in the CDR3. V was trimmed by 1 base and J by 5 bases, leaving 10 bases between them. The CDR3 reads CASSLRPRDNSPLHF. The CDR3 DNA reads TGTGCCAGCAGCTTGAGGCCCCGGGATAATTCACCCCTCCACTTT.

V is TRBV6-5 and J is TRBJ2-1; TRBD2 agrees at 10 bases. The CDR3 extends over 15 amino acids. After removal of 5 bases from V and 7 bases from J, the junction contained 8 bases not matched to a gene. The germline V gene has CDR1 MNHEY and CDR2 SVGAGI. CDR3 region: CASSTSGTSWNEQFF. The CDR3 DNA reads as TGTGCCAGCAGTACTAGCGGGACTAGTTGGAATGAGCAGTTCTTC.

In DNA, the CDR3 is TGTGCCAGCAGCGACAGGGGGGCATTTGCTGGTCTCGGTTCCTATAATTCACCCCTCCACTTT. Translation gives CASSDRGAFAGLGSYNSPLHF. The chain carries TRBV14 and TRBJ1-6, with 9 bases fitting TRBD1. V was pared by 5 bases and J by 1 base, with 18 bases of the junction left unmatched. Germline values: CDR1 SGHDN, CDR2 FVKESK. This CDR3 region has 21 residues.

This chain's CDR3 is CAWSLTGTGGAGGYTF. The CDR3 DNA is TGTGCCTGGAGTCTTACCGGGACAGGGGGCGCGGGAGGCTACACCTTC. J is TRBJ1-2 and V is TRBV30, with TRBD1 matching 12 bases. The V gene end was trimmed by 2 bases and the J gene end by 8 bases; junction bases not matched to a gene: 12. The CDR3 contains 16 residues. CDR1 and CDR2 from the germline V gene are GTSNPN and SVGIG (reference sequence).

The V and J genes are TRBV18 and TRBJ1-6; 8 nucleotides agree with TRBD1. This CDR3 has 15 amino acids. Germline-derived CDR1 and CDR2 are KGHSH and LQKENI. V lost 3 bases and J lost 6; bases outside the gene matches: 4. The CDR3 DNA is TGTGCCAGCTCACCGACCACAGGGGGTAATTCACCCCTCCACTTT. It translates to CASSPTTGGNSPLHF.

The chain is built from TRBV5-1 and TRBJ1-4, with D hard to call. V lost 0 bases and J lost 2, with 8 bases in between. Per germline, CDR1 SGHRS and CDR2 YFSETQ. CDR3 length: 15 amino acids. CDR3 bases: TGCGCCAGCAGCTTGGTAGCCGGGACTAATGAAAAACTGTTTTTT. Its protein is CASSLVAGTNEKLFF. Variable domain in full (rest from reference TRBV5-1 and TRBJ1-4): KAGVTQTPRYLIKTRGQQVTLSCSPISGHRSVSWYQQTPGQGLQFLFEYFSETQRNKGNFPGRFSGRQFSNSRSEMNVSTLELGDSALYLCASSLVAGTNEKLFFGSGTQLSVL.

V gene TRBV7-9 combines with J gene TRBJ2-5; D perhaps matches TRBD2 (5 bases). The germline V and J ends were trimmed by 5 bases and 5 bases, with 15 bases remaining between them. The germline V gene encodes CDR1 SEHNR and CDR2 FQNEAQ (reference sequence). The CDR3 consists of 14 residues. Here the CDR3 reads CASSLGMAGETQYF. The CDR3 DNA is TGTGCCAGCAGCCTCGGGATGGCGGGTGAGACCCAGTACTTC.

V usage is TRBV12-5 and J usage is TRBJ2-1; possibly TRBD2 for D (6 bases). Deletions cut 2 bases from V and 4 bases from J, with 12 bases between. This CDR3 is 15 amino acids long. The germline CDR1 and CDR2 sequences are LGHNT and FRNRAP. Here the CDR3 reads CASGLMRDRYNEQFF. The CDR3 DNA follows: TGTGCTAGTGGTTTGATGCGGGATCGGTACAATGAGCAGTTCTTC.

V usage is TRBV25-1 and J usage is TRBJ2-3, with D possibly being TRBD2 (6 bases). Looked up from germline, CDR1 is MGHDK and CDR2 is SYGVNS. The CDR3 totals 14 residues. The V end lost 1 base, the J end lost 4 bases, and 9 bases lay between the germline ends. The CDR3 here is CASSEFSGADTQYF. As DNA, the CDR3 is TGTGCCAGCAGTGAATTTTCGGGAGCAGATACGCAGTATTTT.

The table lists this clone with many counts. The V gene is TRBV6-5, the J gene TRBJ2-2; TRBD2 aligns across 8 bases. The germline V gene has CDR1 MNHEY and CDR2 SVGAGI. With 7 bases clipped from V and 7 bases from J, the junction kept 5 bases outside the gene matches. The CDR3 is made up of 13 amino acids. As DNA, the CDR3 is TGTGCCAGCACCGAGCGGGAGCACGGGGAGCTGTTTTTT. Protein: CASTEREHGELFF.

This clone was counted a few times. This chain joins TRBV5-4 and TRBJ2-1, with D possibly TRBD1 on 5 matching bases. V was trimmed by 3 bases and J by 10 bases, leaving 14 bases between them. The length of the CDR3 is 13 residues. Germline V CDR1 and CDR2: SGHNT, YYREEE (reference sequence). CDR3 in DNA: TGTGCCAGCAGCTCCTTACAGGTAGGGGAGCAGTTCTTC. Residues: CASSSLQVGEQFF.

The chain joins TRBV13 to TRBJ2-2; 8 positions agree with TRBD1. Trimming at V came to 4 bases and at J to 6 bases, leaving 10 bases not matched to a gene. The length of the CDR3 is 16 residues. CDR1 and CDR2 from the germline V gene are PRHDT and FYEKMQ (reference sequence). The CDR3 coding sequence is TGTGCCAGCAGCTCCTCAGGGGGCGCTAGCGCCGGGGAGCTGTTTTTT. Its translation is CASSSSGGASAGELFF.

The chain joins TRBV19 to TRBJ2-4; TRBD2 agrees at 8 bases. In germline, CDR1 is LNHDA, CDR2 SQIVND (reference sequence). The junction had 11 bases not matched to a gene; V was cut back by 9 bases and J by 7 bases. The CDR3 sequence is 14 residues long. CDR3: CASTSGGGSNIQYF. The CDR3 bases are TGTGCCAGCACCAGCGGGGGAGGGTCGAACATTCAGTACTTC.

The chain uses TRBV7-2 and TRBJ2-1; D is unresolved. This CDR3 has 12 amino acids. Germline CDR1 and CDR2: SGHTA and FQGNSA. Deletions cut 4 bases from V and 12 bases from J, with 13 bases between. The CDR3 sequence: CASSSNAPGQFF. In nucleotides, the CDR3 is TGTGCCAGCAGCTCCAATGCGCCCGGGCAGTTCTTC.

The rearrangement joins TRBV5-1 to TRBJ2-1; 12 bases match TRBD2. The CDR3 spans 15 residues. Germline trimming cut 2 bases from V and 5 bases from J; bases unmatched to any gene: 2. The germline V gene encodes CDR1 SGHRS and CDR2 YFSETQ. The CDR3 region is CASSFLAGGNNEQFF. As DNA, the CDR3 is TGCGCCAGCAGCTTCCTAGCGGGAGGGAACAATGAGCAGTTCTTC. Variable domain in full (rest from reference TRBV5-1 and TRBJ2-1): KAGVTQTPRYLIKTRGQQVTLSCSPISGHRSVSWYQQTPGQGLQFLFEYFSETQRNKGNFPGRFSGRQFSNSRSEMNVSTLELGDSALYLCASSFLAGGNNEQFFGPGTRLTVL.